This TCR beta chain was documented in a study of shared clonotypes between healthy human individuals. Study context: CD4 naive cells filled three plates per donor, CD4 memory three, CD8 naive two and CD8 memory one.

General study points: The study generally estimated greater richness for naive than memory subsets. Some naive CD4 clonotypes, around 4.7%, turned up in common across a handful of donors.

The trim removed 5 bases at V and 6 bases at J, leaving 17 bases unmatched. The germline gives CDR1 LNHDA, CDR2 SQIVND (reference sequence). The CDR3 is made up of 19 amino acids. Sequenced by immunoSEQ multiplex PCR; TCRdb stores in-frame clones only, minus some. The table includes about 320,000 clones, over 75% detected once. Donors had no recently reported acute infections or vaccinations and were HIV-negative. This clone was counted only a few times. Its target is unknown. V and J are TRBV19 and TRBJ2-4; 12 positions agree with TRBD1. Sequenced: memory CD8+ T cells sorted from blood. As to subset: CD45RO+ cells pooled with CCR7-negative TemRA cells. The receptor was isolated from a man between 18 and 35 years old in good health. The DNA of the CDR3 is TGTGCCAGTAGTGCTTCCGGGACAGGGGGCGCGAATGGGAGAAACATTCAGTACTTC. This codes for CASSASGTGGANGRNIQYF.